The 3 T cell receptor beta chains below were found in one sample sequenced in a study of Ad26.COV2.S vaccination and SARS-CoV-2 variants. Treatment given: some 20 received Ad26.COV2.S at low or high dose, single or two shots; 5 received placebo; per-sample allocation not given. Collection of the samples took place on day 63 after the first injection of vaccine or placebo. Profiled with immunoSEQ multiplex PCR; TCRdb holds only in-frame clones, not every one. The sample has 510,000 or so clones; approximately 88% are singletons. The sample in question was peripheral blood, obtained in a trial of Ad26.COV2.S vaccine versus placebo. The receptors were gathered from a person aged 18-60 years who received the Ad26.COV2.S COVID-19 vaccine or a placebo.

The V and J genes are TRBV7-2 and TRBJ1-1, with D uncertain. Germline lookup yields CDR1 SGHTA and CDR2 FQGNSA. This CDR3 contains 13 residues. Trimming removed 5 bases from V and 5 bases from J, with 12 bases in between. The CDR3 loop reads CASSPTPGTEAFF. The DNA for the CDR3 is TGTGCCAGCAGCCCCACCCCGGGGACTGAAGCTTTCTTT. The complete variable domain, with remaining parts taken from reference TRBV7-2 and TRBJ1-1, reads GAGVSQSPSNKVTEKGKDVELRCDPISGHTALYWYRQSLGQGLEFLIYFQGNSAPDKSGLPSDRFSAERTGGSVSTLTIQRTQQEDSAVYLCASSPTPGTEAFFGQGTRLTVV.

This chain joins TRBV6-2 or TRBV6-3 and TRBJ2-1; D is unclear. Germline V CDR1 and CDR2: MNHEY, SVGEGT. The CDR3 consists of 11 residues. Between the trimmed V and J ends, which lost 4 bases and 8 bases, there was a span of 6 bases. This CDR3 reads CASSFGYEQFF. Written as DNA, the CDR3 is TGTGCCAGCAGTTTTGGGTATGAGCAGTTCTTC.

The chain carries TRBV2 and TRBJ2-3, with 10 bases matching TRBD1. V was pared by 5 bases and J by 5 bases, with 4 bases of the junction left unmatched. Germline V lookup: CDR1 SNHLY, CDR2 FYNNEI. This CDR3 is built from 14 residues. Written as DNA, the CDR3 is TGTGCCAGCAGTCCGGGACAGGGGATAGATACGCAGTATTTT. Amino acid sequence: CASSPGQGIDTQYF.